This TCR beta chain was documented in a study of blood T cell repertoires in COVID-19 (dated by TCRdb to about 2020). Concerning the study at large: Samples covering the acute and convalescent phases of COVID-19 were provided by collaborators in the United States, Italy and Spain. The material from the prospective study consisted of cDNA or gDNA derived from T cells, B-cell-depleted T cells, or PBMCs. Deeply sampled blood TCRbeta repertoires from subjects exposed to, actively infected with, or recovered from COVID-19 were included in the dataset. A freely available public database, intended as a resource for researchers studying the immune response to SARS-CoV-2, is where the repertoires were released. Samples were obtained from the ongoing ImmuneRACE study (first 160 participants) and from roughly 1,300 subjects provided by 6 global collaborators. Nearly every sample came with metadata listing a de-identified subject ID, COVID-19 status, age in years and sex. Where HLA class I and class II types were available, the types were taken from metadata supplied by the sample provider, not from assay-based typing.

The CDR3 numbers 13 residues from cysteine through phenylalanine. The read is trimmed to its CDR3 DNA, 39 bases read in frame from base 1. CDR1 and CDR2 are read off the germline V gene as SGHTA and FQGNSA. The V and J ends are trimmed by 3 bases and 4 bases, leaving 9 bases between them. The immunoSEQ Assay, a bias-controlled multiplex PCR, was used to amplify TCRbeta CDR3 regions from genomic DNA. The study's own analysis went as follows. Nucleated cell counts per sample were estimated from amplification of reference gene primers within the assay. To quantify the absolute abundance of each unique TCRbeta CDR3 rearrangement, sequence reads were collapsed and filtered. For each sample, productive Simpson clonality was calculated by taking the square root of Simpson's diversity index across productive rearrangements. TCRdb took this table from immuneACCESS and kept in-frame rearrangements with V and J called. Such tables lack part of the clones; where checked against another copy, unresolved V genes explain under half of the gap, and the rest is unexplained. That table gives V, J and clone size, and the DNA gave D and trimming. The sample table holds approximately 160,000 clones, of which under 85% were seen once. Of the sample, 10% to 15% is held by the ten largest clones.

Worth noting for this clone: What antigen it recognizes has not been identified. No much larger clonotype is one base removed from it; base qualities were not supplied.

The paper as a whole reports these results and caveats: Clinical and demographic metadata were provided uncurated, with the amount varying by source and participant.

Another Seattle source contributed samples from volunteer blood donors who had recovered from COVID-19. Collaborating institutions collected whole blood in K2EDTA tubes following their own protocols. For TCRbeta analysis, collaborators shipped samples as frozen whole blood, isolated PBMCs, or DNA extracted from either of those sample types. The sequence joins TRBV7-2 to TRBJ1-1; TRBD1 is perhaps the D gene, given 5 matching bases. Sequencing was carried out using peripheral blood. This TCR came from an older man who had recovered from COVID-19. At the DNA level, the sequence is TGTGCCAGCAGCTTTCAGGGAAGCACTGAAGCTTTCTTT. Its translation reads: CASSFQGSTEAFF.